The 4 T cell receptor beta chains below come from one sample, sequenced in a study of cytomegalovirus exposure and HLA in healthy donors. PCR used 60 Vbeta primers and 13 Jbeta primers. Profiling relied on immunoSEQ multiplex PCR, and the TCRdb table lists in-frame clones only, not all of them. The sample has approximately 220,000 clones, over 60% seen once. Sequenced material: PBMCs. The receptors stem from a man aged 18 to 29 in good health and CMV-seronegative.

This clone appeared a few times. The V and J genes are TRBV7-2 and TRBJ2-2; a possible D gene is TRBD2 (5 bases). Trimming pared 5 bases from V and 2 bases from J, leaving 9 bases between. CDR3 length equals 14 residues. CDR1 is SGHTA, CDR2 FQGNSA, per germline. The CDR3 bases are TGTGCCAGCAGCGACTACGTCAACACCGGGGAGCTGTTTTTT. Its translation: CASSDYVNTGELFF.

This clone appeared a single time. The genes are TRBV29-1 and TRBJ2-1, with TRBD2 matching 13 bases. Germline assignment: CDR1 SQVTM and CDR2 ANQGSEA. V lost 7 bases, J lost 8 bases, and 8 bases stayed unmatched. The CDR3 loop spans 14 amino acids. The CDR3 sequence is CSAATSGGAYEQFF. The CDR3 DNA sequence: TGCAGCGCCGCTACTAGCGGGGGGGCCTATGAGCAGTTCTTC.

This clone was recorded a few times. This chain connects TRBV30 to TRBJ1-2; 7 nucleotides match TRBD1. CDR1 is GTSNPN, CDR2 SVGIG, per germline (reference sequence). V dropped 2 bases and J dropped 8; count of bases not matched to a gene: 5. The CDR3 has 12 residues. The CDR3 is CAWSPQGKGYTF. In DNA, the CDR3 is TGTGCCTGGAGTCCACAGGGGAAAGGCTACACCTTC.

The gene calls are TRBV5-4 and TRBJ2-5; the D is unclear. The end of the DNA aligns better with TRBJ2-7, so the J call may be wrong. Germline assignment: CDR1 SGHNT and CDR2 YYREEE (reference sequence). The CDR3 has 11 residues. The CDR3 sequence: CASSSLNEQYF. DNA for the CDR3: TGTGCCAGCAGCTCCCTTAACGAGCAGTACTTC.